This T cell receptor beta chain was found in a study of T cells in Graves' hyperthyroidism and ophthalmopathy. Overall study context: Peripheral blood was taken when the disease was first diagnosed, before any treatment began. Study-wide points: Model predictions of ophthalmopathy came a median roughly 6.7 months before onset. Stable hyperthyroidism was told apart from ophthalmopathy by a model built on 13 V-J features.

CDR1 and CDR2 from the germline V gene are KGHSH and LQKENI. The CDR3 extends over 14 residues, inclusive of both ends. This clonotype was recorded a few times. Its antigen is unidentified. The conserved final phenylalanine or tryptophan is absent from the CDR3, which likely points to a read error. No DNA is shown, since the ends of the CDR3 on it are uncertain; the CDR3 is the one TCRdb lists. Amplification of TCR beta CDR3 regions was performed using RNA transcripts as template. HTBI primers drove first-round RT-PCR of the TCR CDR3. One entry per CDR3 protein results from TCRdb running MiXCR on the multiplex PCR reads. The sample holds some 250,000 distinct CDR3 sequences; less than 15% are singletons and the top ten take roughly 13%. Hyperthyroidism had been newly diagnosed in patients aged 18 to 65, and its duration was under 2 months.

This chain links TRBV18 with TRBJ2-2. The receptor was isolated from a woman aged 40 to 50 with Graves' hyperthyroidism that later progressed to Graves' ophthalmopathy. Sequencing was performed on blood. This chain's CDR3 is CASSAVTNTGERFL.